This T cell receptor (beta chain) was captured in a study of metastatic and nonmetastatic thyroid tumors. Study context: Across peripheral blood and tumor or nodule tissue samples taken from malignant and benign thyroid patients, the repertoires were compared with one another. Study-wide results and caveats: Reported TCR beta diversity, measured in blood and tumor, was significantly higher for malignant thyroid tumors than for benign nodules.

This clone was observed a handful of times. Its antigen is not identified. There were no patients who had received any treatment before thyroid surgery. TCRdb reanalyzed the PCR reads via MiXCR. The data hold under 25,000 clones, with under 25% observed a single time. The sequenced sample consisted of adjacent normal tissue. The sequence was collected from a female donor with papillary thyroid cancer or a benign thyroid nodule (not recorded which). Some clones in this sample may be carry-over from other donors' samples.

CDR3 residues: CASSPTRGPTDEQYF. The CDR3 nucleotides are TGTGCCAGCAGCCCGACGAGGGGGCCTACTGACGAGCAGTACTTC. This chain links TRBV7-3 with TRBJ2-7; 7 bases line up with TRBD1. In germline, CDR1 is SGHTA, CDR2 FQGTGA. The CDR3 has 15 amino acids. J lost 5 bases, V lost 5 bases, and 12 bases had no gene match.